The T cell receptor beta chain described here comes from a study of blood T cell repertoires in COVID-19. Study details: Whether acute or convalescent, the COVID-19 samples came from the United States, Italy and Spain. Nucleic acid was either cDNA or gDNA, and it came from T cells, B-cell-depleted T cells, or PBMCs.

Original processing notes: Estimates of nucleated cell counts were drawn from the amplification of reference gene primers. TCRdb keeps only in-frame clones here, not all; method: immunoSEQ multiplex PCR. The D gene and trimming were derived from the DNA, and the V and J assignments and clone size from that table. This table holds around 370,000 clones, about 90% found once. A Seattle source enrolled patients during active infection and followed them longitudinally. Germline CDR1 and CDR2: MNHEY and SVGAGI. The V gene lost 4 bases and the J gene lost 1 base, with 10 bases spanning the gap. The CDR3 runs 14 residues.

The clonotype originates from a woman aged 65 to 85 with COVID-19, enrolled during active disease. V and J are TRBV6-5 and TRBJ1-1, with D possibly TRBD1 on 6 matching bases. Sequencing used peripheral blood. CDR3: CASSSVGQNTEAFF. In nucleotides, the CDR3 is TGTGCCAGCAGTTCCGTGGGACAGAACACTGAAGCTTTCTTT.